Listed here are 17 T cell receptor beta chains from one sample, sequenced in a study of memory CD4+ T cells and cytomegalovirus serostatus. The data were produced by immunoSEQ multiplex PCR, yet TCRdb's version contains in-frame clones alone and is incomplete. This table has about 38,000 clones, 79% appearing once. The sort gate was single viable CD3+CD4+CD8-CD45RO+ cells for memory CD4+ T cells. Sequences were obtained from memory CD4+ T cells from blood. The receptors originated from an adult in good health and CMV-seropositive.

In its sample, this clone was seen a few times. This chain links TRBV5-1 with TRBJ2-7; TRBD2 matches at 8 bases. V dropped 0 bases and J dropped 7; count of bases not matched to a gene: 6. CDR3 length equals 14 residues. Germline V gene lookup returns CDR1 SGHRS and CDR2 YFSETQ. The CDR3 bases are TGCGCCAGCAGCTTGGAAAGCGGGAGTTTAGAGCAGTACTTC. This sequence encodes CASSLESGSLEQYF.

This chain uses TRBV7-2 with TRBJ2-5; 12 bases map to TRBD1. Germline lookup yields CDR1 SGHTA and CDR2 FQGNSA. V lost 5 bases and J lost 5; bases outside the gene matches: 6. The CDR3 consists of 15 residues. The CDR3 loop is CASSIGTGGRETQYF. The CDR3 nucleotides read TGTGCCAGCAGCATCGGGACAGGGGGCAGGGAGACCCAGTACTTC.

The chain is built from TRBV15 and TRBJ2-5; TRBD2 might be the D (5 bases). Germline V gene sequence: CDR1 LNHNV, CDR2 YYDKDF (reference sequence). V gave up 5 bases and J gave up 4 bases, with 11 bases separating them. This CDR3 has 13 residues. The CDR3 DNA follows: TGTGCCACCAGCTTAAGGCTAGCAGAGACCCAGTACTTC. Translation gives CATSLRLAETQYF.

This chain joins TRBV7-2 and TRBJ2-1, with unresolved D. The CDR3 sequence is 14 residues long. The germline V and J ends were trimmed by 1 base and 0 bases, with 4 bases remaining between them. Germline loops: CDR1 SGHTA, CDR2 FQGNSA. CDR3 sequence (DNA): TGTGCCAGCAGCTTAGTGAGCTCCTACAATGAGCAGTTCTTC. It specifies CASSLVSSYNEQFF. The whole variable domain, filled in from reference TRBV7-2 and TRBJ2-1, reads GAGVSQSPSNKVTEKGKDVELRCDPISGHTALYWYRQSLGQGLEFLIYFQGNSAPDKSGLPSDRFSAERTGGSVSTLTIQRTQQEDSAVYLCASSLVSSYNEQFFGPGTRLTVL.

Here the CDR3 reads CASSPLGQLGPSGNTIYF. The DNA of the CDR3 is TGTGCCAGCTCACCACTCGGACAGCTCGGGCCCTCTGGAAACACCATATATTTT. The chain has TRBV18 and TRBJ1-3; D may be TRBD1 (6 bases). Trimming cost V 1 base and J 0 bases, with 16 bases left between them. Germline V gives CDR1 KGHSH, CDR2 LQKENI. CDR3 length: 18 amino acids.

The rearrangement joins TRBV6-1 to TRBJ2-5; 8 nucleotides align to TRBD1. The CDR3 spans 14 residues. CDR1 MNHNS and CDR2 SASEGT come from the germline V gene. The junction had 6 bases not matched to a gene; V was cut back by 5 bases and J by 4 bases. CDR3 in DNA: TGTGCCAGCAGTCTACAGGGGGAAGGAGAGACCCAGTACTTC. Translated, it gives CASSLQGEGETQYF.

The chain employs TRBV25-1 and TRBJ1-3, with D possibly TRBD1 on 5 matching bases. This CDR3 spans 14 amino acids. CDR1 is MGHDK, CDR2 SYGVNS, per germline. With 5 bases removed from V and 8 bases from J, the gap between germline ends came to 16 bases. CDR3 nucleotide sequence: TGTGCCAGCAGTTACCAGGAACTGGGGGACACCATATATTTT. It translates to CASSYQELGDTIYF.

The V gene is TRBV6-6, the J gene TRBJ2-7; D is uncertain. Between the trimmed V and J ends, which lost 5 bases and 3 bases, there was a span of 17 bases. This CDR3 has 15 residues. Per the germline V gene, CDR1 is MNHNY and CDR2 is SVGAGI (reference sequence). DNA for the CDR3: TGTGCCAGCAGTCCCGGTCCGGGCGGTTACTACGAGCAGTACTTC. Protein: CASSPGPGGYYEQYF.

CDR3: CASSLNGEKLFF. The CDR3 nucleotides read TGTGCCAGCAGTTTGAACGGAGAAAAACTGTTTTTT. The V and J genes are TRBV28 and TRBJ1-4, with D hard to call. V was clipped by 3 bases and J by 8 bases, with 7 bases between them. The germline gives CDR1 MDHEN, CDR2 SYDVKM. The CDR3 runs 12 residues.

The chain is built from TRBV11-2 and TRBJ2-7; TRBD2 matches 10 bases. Trimming at V came to 5 bases and at J to 0 bases, leaving 4 bases not matched to a gene. The CDR3 length is 15 residues. Germline V gene sequence: CDR1 SGHAT, CDR2 FQNNGV. Written as DNA, the CDR3 is TGTGCCAGCAGCCGATCTAGCGGGAGCTCCTACGAGCAGTACTTC. As protein: CASSRSSGSSYEQYF.

The genes are TRBV4-3 and TRBJ2-7; D perhaps matches TRBD1 (6 bases). The CDR3 runs to 17 residues. V lost 0 bases, J lost 2 bases, and 17 bases lay in between. Per germline, CDR1 LGHNA and CDR2 YSLEER. The DNA for the CDR3 is TGCGCCAGCAGCCAAGACCACCGGGACACCGATACCTACGAGCAGTACTTC. It is translated as CASSQDHRDTDTYEQYF.

The CDR3 nucleotides read TGTGCCAGCAGCCTAAGCAGGGTACTCACTGGGGCCAACGTCCTGACTTTC. Amino acid sequence: CASSLSRVLTGANVLTF. The J gene is TRBJ2-6, the V gene TRBV7-2, with D tentatively TRBD1 (5 bases). The V end lost 5 bases, the J end lost 2 bases, and 16 bases lay between the germline ends. This CDR3 comprises 17 residues. CDR1 SGHTA and CDR2 FQGNSA come from the germline V gene.

The genes are TRBV27 and TRBJ1-1, with 12 nucleotides matching TRBD1. From germline, CDR1 is MNHEY and CDR2 SMNVEV (reference sequence). There are 20 residues in the CDR3. V gave up 3 bases and J gave up 0 bases; unmatched junction bases: 14. The CDR3 coding sequence is TGTGCCAGCAGTTTGGGCGGGACAGGGGGCCCCTTAAGGATGAACACTGAAGCTTTCTTT. It translates to CASSLGGTGGPLRMNTEAFF.

The genes are TRBV7-2 and TRBJ2-7; D unresolved. Germline lookup yields CDR1 SGHTA and CDR2 FQGNSA. This CDR3 is built from 16 residues. Trimming left V 0 bases short and J 0 bases short, with 12 bases between. CDR3 sequence (DNA): TGTGCCAGCAGCTTAGCGTTCGGTGCTAGCTCCTACGAGCAGTACTTC. It translates to CASSLAFGASSYEQYF. The entire variable domain, with the rest obtained from reference TRBV7-2 and TRBJ2-7, is as follows: GAGVSQSPSNKVTEKGKDVELRCDPISGHTALYWYRQSLGQGLEFLIYFQGNSAPDKSGLPSDRFSAERTGGSVSTLTIQRTQQEDSAVYLCASSLAFGASSYEQYFGPGTRLTVT.

The V call is TRBV5-1, the J call TRBJ1-1, with 9 bases aligning to TRBD1. Germline assignment: CDR1 SGHRS and CDR2 YFSETQ. The CDR3 loop spans 16 amino acids. Trimming took 3 bases from V and 1 from J; bases not matched to a gene: 7. The DNA for the CDR3 is TGCGCCAGCAGCTGGAGGCCGGGACAGGGGAACACTGAAGCTTTCTTT. Protein product: CASSWRPGQGNTEAFF. Full variable domain (missing parts from reference TRBV5-1 and TRBJ1-1): KAGVTQTPRYLIKTRGQQVTLSCSPISGHRSVSWYQQTPGQGLQFLFEYFSETQRNKGNFPGRFSGRQFSNSRSEMNVSTLELGDSALYLCASSWRPGQGNTEAFFGQGTRLTVV.

J is TRBJ1-5 and V is TRBV11-2; 8 nucleotides match TRBD1. The V and J ends lost 5 bases and 2 bases, in that order; junction bases with no gene match: 8. The CDR3 runs to 16 residues. Per the germline V gene, CDR1 is SGHAT and CDR2 is FQNNGV. The CDR3 loop is CASSADRATGNQPQHF. CDR3 sequence (DNA): TGTGCCAGCAGCGCGGACAGGGCTACGGGCAATCAGCCCCAGCATTTT.

The rearrangement uses TRBV7-9 and TRBJ2-7, with unresolved D. Deletions cut 8 bases from V and 1 base from J, with 27 bases between. The CDR3 is made up of 18 amino acids. The germline V gene encodes CDR1 SEHNR and CDR2 FQNEAQ (reference sequence). The CDR3 bases are TGTGCCAGCTGCCCCCGACGTACCAAGGTAGGCAGTTCCTACGAGCAGTACTTC. Protein sequence: CASCPRRTKVGSSYEQYF.